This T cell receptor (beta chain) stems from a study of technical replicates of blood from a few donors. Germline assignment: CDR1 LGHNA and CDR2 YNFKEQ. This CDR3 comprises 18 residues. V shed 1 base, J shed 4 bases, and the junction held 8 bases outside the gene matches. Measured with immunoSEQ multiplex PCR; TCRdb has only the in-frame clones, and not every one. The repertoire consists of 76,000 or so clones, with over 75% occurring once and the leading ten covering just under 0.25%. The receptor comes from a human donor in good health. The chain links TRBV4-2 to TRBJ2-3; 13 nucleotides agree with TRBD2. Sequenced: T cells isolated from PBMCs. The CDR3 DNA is TGTGCCAGCAGCCAAGGCACACTAGCGGGGGGGGCTTCAGATACGCAGTATTTT. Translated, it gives CASSQGTLAGGASDTQYF.